This T cell receptor beta chain was profiled in a study of breast tumors, draining lymph nodes, adjacent tissues. Overall study findings and caveats: That most tumor T cells come from lymph nodes remained unproven. Luminal-like breast cancer showed significantly greater tumor-nontumor repertoire similarity than basal-like breast cancer did.

TCRdb fed the multiplex PCR reads into MiXCR, producing one record per CDR3 protein. The table records about 100,000 distinct CDR3 sequences, less than 25% of them present only once. Breast cancer patients provided tissue from their axillary draining lymph nodes. Deletions cut 7 bases from V and 1 base from J, with 10 bases between. Germline V lookup: CDR1 SNHLY, CDR2 FYNNEI. CDR3 length equals 13 residues. This clonotype was seen once. What it binds is unknown. The sample comprised axillary lymph node tissue. This receptor was identified in a female donor with breast cancer. Some clones in this sample may be carry-over from other donors' samples. This chain uses TRBV2 with TRBJ1-1; possible D gene TRBD1, 5 bases. CDR3 sequence (DNA): TGTGCCAGCATGGGGCAGCGGAACACTGAAGCTTTCTTT. Residues: CASMGQRNTEAFF.